The 13 T cell receptor beta chains below were found in one sample sequenced in a study of blood T cell repertoires in COVID-19. Clones were read by immunoSEQ multiplex PCR, and TCRdb kept only the in-frame ones, dropping some. The table includes about 200,000 clones, around 80% detected once. The sample taken for sequencing was peripheral blood. The source of these receptors is a woman aged 45-65 years with acute or convalescent COVID-19.

CDR3 sequence reads: CASSYEQGLYQETQYF. CDR3 bases: TGTGCCAGCAGTTACGAACAGGGCCTGTACCAAGAGACCCAGTACTTC. The V call is TRBV6-5, the J call TRBJ2-5, with TRBD1 as a possible D gene (6 bases). The CDR3 is 16 amino acids. Germline-derived CDR1 and CDR2 are MNHEY and SVGAGI. Trimming took off 2 bases at V and 0 bases at J, with 13 bases between the two ends.

The CDR3 here is CASSDSSGGNTGELFF. The CDR3 nucleotides read TGTGCCAGCAGTGACTCTAGCGGGGGTAACACCGGGGAGCTGTTTTTT. The chain links TRBV2 to TRBJ2-2, with TRBD2 matching over 10 bases. CDR3 length equals 16 residues. J lost 2 bases, V lost 3 bases, and 3 bases had no gene match. Germline V gene data show CDR1 as SNHLY and CDR2 as FYNNEI.

The rearrangement joins TRBV7-6 to TRBJ2-5, with D maybe TRBD2 (6 bases). The V end was cut by 1 base, the J end by 4 bases, with 13 bases between. CDR3 length equals 15 residues. CDR1 is SGHVS, CDR2 FNYEAQ, per germline. The CDR3 region is CASSLVFGGGETQYF. CDR3 nucleotides: TGTGCCAGCAGCTTAGTGTTTGGGGGAGGAGAGACCCAGTACTTC.

The chain recombines TRBV5-1 with TRBJ2-7; D is ambiguous. V dropped 0 bases and J dropped 3 bases, with 13 bases sitting between them. Germline lookup yields CDR1 SGHRS and CDR2 YFSETQ. The CDR3 totals 15 residues. The CDR3 sequence is CASSLASTTGYEQYF. CDR3 bases: TGCGCCAGCAGCTTGGCCAGTACGACTGGCTACGAGCAGTACTTC.

The chain joins TRBV30 to TRBJ2-7, with TRBD1 matching over 9 bases. Germline trimming cut 3 bases from V and 2 bases from J; bases unmatched to any gene: 5. The CDR3 is made up of 14 amino acids. Germline V lookup: CDR1 GTSNPN, CDR2 SVGIG (reference sequence). The CDR3 region is CAWSQGQGPYEQYF. CDR3 in DNA: TGTGCCTGGAGCCAGGGACAGGGACCCTACGAGCAGTACTTC.

This chain connects TRBV28 to TRBJ1-3; no reliable D call. CDR1 is MDHEN, CDR2 SYDVKM, per germline. The V and J ends lost 1 base and 0 bases respectively, with 10 bases between them. CDR3 size: 16 residues. The CDR3 region has the DNA TGTGCCAGCAGTTTATTCGACACCGACTCTGGAAACACCATATATTTT. It yields the protein CASSLFDTDSGNTIYF.

V is TRBV15 and J is TRBJ2-7, with D tentatively TRBD1 (6 bases). Germline loops: CDR1 LNHNV, CDR2 YYDKDF (reference sequence). Trimming stripped 0 bases from V and 2 bases from J, with 8 bases between. The CDR3 runs 14 residues. Written as DNA, the CDR3 is TGTGCCACCAGCAGAGATCGACAGGCCTACGAGCAGTACTTC. Amino acids: CATSRDRQAYEQYF.

The J gene is TRBJ2-2, the V gene TRBV15; 7 nucleotides agree with TRBD1. Germline V lookup: CDR1 LNHNV, CDR2 YYDKDF (reference sequence). The CDR3 loop spans 18 amino acids. The trim removed 0 bases at V and 5 bases at J, leaving 12 bases unmatched. The CDR3 spells CATSREKRDRARTGELFF. In nucleotides, the CDR3 is TGTGCCACCAGCAGAGAGAAAAGAGACAGGGCAAGAACCGGGGAGCTGTTTTTT.

The rearrangement links TRBV18 to TRBJ1-1; unclear D gene. In germline, CDR1 is KGHSH, CDR2 LQKENI. Trimming took off 3 bases at V and 5 bases at J, with 13 bases between the two ends. CDR3 size: 14 residues. The CDR3 DNA reads TGTGCCAGCTCACCCCGGCAGGCGGGGACTGAAGCTTTCTTT. Translation: CASSPRQAGTEAFF.

This clone was seen only once. This chain joins TRBV19 and TRBJ1-5; D perhaps matches TRBD1 (6 bases). V gave up 0 bases and J gave up 0 bases, with 15 bases separating them. The CDR3 totals 18 residues. Per the germline V gene, CDR1 is LNHDA and CDR2 is SQIVND (reference sequence). CDR3 sequence: CASSIDRLQGSSNQPQHF. CDR3 bases: TGTGCCAGTAGTATAGATCGATTACAGGGTAGTAGCAATCAGCCCCAGCATTTT.

J is TRBJ2-7 and V is TRBV4-1, with TRBD2 as a possible D gene (5 bases). V was pared by 8 bases and J by 0 bases, with 5 bases between. The germline V gene has CDR1 MGHRA and CDR2 YSYEKL. The CDR3 spans 11 residues. The CDR3 bases are TGCGCCAGCGGACTCTCCTACGAGCAGTACTTC. Protein sequence: CASGLSYEQYF.

As to this clone: Distinct nucleotide sequences in the sample also encode this CDR3. This chain uses TRBV14 with TRBJ2-5; no reliable D call. The CDR3 covers 14 residues. Per germline, CDR1 SGHDN and CDR2 FVKESK. V lost 0 bases to trimming and J lost 1 base, with 6 bases between them. As DNA, the CDR3 is TGTGCCAGCAGCCAAGATTACGGCCAAGAGACCCAGTACTTC. This sequence encodes CASSQDYGQETQYF.

The chain joins TRBV11-2 to TRBJ2-7; D might be TRBD2 (6 bases). Trimming stripped 5 bases from V and 1 base from J, with 9 bases between. Germline lookup yields CDR1 SGHAT and CDR2 FQNNGV. CDR3 length equals 13 residues. The CDR3 sequence is CASSLGTSYEQYF. CDR3 nucleotides: TGTGCCAGCAGCCTAGGGACTTCCTACGAGCAGTACTTC.